This TCR beta chain derives from a study of preoperative IRX-2 immunotherapy in early breast cancer. CDR1 and CDR2 from the germline V gene are MGHRA and YSYEKL. V was trimmed by 0 bases and J by 10 bases, leaving 12 bases between them. CDR3 length equals 13 residues. Only in-frame clones appear in the TCRdb table, and some are missing; sequencing was by immunoSEQ multiplex PCR. This sample carries roughly 13,000 clones, around 90% of them seen once, and the ten largest clones take roughly 30%. Sample treatment: preoperative locoregional IRX-2 cytokine immunotherapy. Samples came from a phase Ib trial of preoperative locoregional IRX-2 cytokine immunotherapy.

The receptor was isolated from a human donor with breast cancer. The chain links TRBV4-1 to TRBJ2-5; D unresolved. Sampling was performed from a patient treated with IRX-2 immunotherapy. CDR3 amino acids: CASSQERSRLQYF. DNA of the CDR3: TGCGCCAGCAGCCAAGAGAGGTCGCGTCTCCAGTACTTC.